These 16 T cell receptor beta chains originate from one sample sequenced in a study of response to subunit inactivated influenza vaccine. TCRdb redid the calling of the RT-PCR reads with MiXCR, one entry per CDR3 protein. The sample consists of approximately 500,000 distinct CDR3 sequences, approximately 20% of them appearing once. These data were also filed under a second study, of T cells expressing NK-cell markers. That report adds: As the method of synthesis, 5'RACE template switching with UMIs yielded TCR beta cDNA.

Sequenced here: CD4+ T cells sorted from PBMCs, sampled 12 days after vaccination. These receptors were taken from a man aged 50 to 60 who received an inactivated influenza vaccine.

The sample holds a few counts of this clonotype. The V gene is TRBV12-3 or TRBV12-4, the J gene TRBJ1-6; D is uncertain. Trimming removed 3 bases from V and 10 bases from J, with 7 bases in between. The CDR3 is 12 residues long. In DNA form, the CDR3 reads TGTGCCAGCAGTTTTGCGGGATCACCCCTCCACTTT. Encoded protein: CASSFAGSPLHF.

The chain couples TRBV18 to TRBJ2-1, with D perhaps TRBD2 (6 bases). V shed 0 bases and J shed 6 bases, with 6 bases lying between them. Germline V gene data show CDR1 as KGHSH and CDR2 as LQKENI. The CDR3 runs to 13 residues. The CDR3 loop reads CASSPPAGNEQFF. The CDR3 bases are TGTGCCAGCTCACCACCAGCGGGCAATGAGCAGTTCTTC.

The V call is TRBV11-2, the J call TRBJ2-3; TRBD2 is a possible D gene (5 bases). Trimming took off 1 base at V and 6 bases at J, with 11 bases between the two ends. CDR3 length: 14 residues. Germline values: CDR1 SGHAT, CDR2 FQNNGV. CDR3: CASSLVQRRDTQYF. The CDR3 DNA sequence: TGTGCCAGCAGCTTAGTTCAGCGGAGGGATACGCAGTATTTT.

Of note for this clonotype: At one of its ends the junction is not consistent with the germline gene, which may arise from a read error. The chain carries TRBV12-3 or TRBV12-4 and TRBJ1-1; D may be TRBD1 (5 bases). CDR3 length equals 12 residues. CDR3 loop: CASSPGGPEALF. CDR3 bases: TGTGCCAGCAGTCCGGGGGGTCCTGAAGCTCTCTTT.

The chain uses TRBV5-1 and TRBJ2-5; possibly TRBD1 for D (6 bases). CDR3 size: 15 residues. CDR1 and CDR2 from the germline V gene are SGHRS and YFSETQ. V lost 4 bases to trimming and J lost 2 bases, with 15 bases between them. The CDR3 loop reads CASSRNTGIQETQYF. For the CDR3, the DNA is TGCGCCAGCAGCAGAAATACAGGGATTCAAGAGACCCAGTACTTC.

The rearrangement links TRBV5-1 to TRBJ2-1; weak D call: TRBD1 (5 bases). Germline V gene data show CDR1 as SGHRS and CDR2 as YFSETQ. The V end lost 7 bases, the J end lost 7 bases, and 21 bases lay between the germline ends. This CDR3 is 15 amino acids long. DNA for the CDR3: TGCGCCAGCGGCCGGGCCCCCAGGGAACGAAATGAGCAGTTCTTC. Residues: CASGRAPRERNEQFF.

This clonotype showed up just a few times. The rearrangement links TRBV12-3 or TRBV12-4 to TRBJ1-6; 11 bases align to TRBD1. This CDR3 spans 14 amino acids. The J segment lost 8 bases and the V segment lost 6 bases, leaving 3 bases of the junction unmatched. CDR3 sequence reads: CASSGTGGHSPLHF. DNA of the CDR3: TGTGCCAGCAGCGGGACAGGGGGACATTCACCCCTCCACTTT.

The J gene is TRBJ2-7, the V gene TRBV29-1; D unresolved. Germline CDR1 SQVTM, CDR2 ANQGSEA. This CDR3 spans 13 amino acids. The V and J ends lost 1 base and 7 bases respectively, with 14 bases between them. The CDR3: CSVEGGPSTEQYF. The CDR3 region has the DNA TGCAGCGTTGAAGGGGGTCCATCTACGGAGCAGTACTTC.

This chain joins TRBV20-1 and TRBJ2-7; a weak D match, TRBD2 (5 bases). The CDR3 has 13 amino acids. Germline V gene sequence: CDR1 DFQATT, CDR2 SNEGSKA (reference sequence). Trimming pared 6 bases from V and 3 bases from J, leaving 15 bases between. For the CDR3, the DNA is TGCAGTGCGCTCGGCAGGACTTACTACGAGCAGTACTTC. This gives the protein CSALGRTYYEQYF.

This clonotype was detected a few times. The J gene is TRBJ2-1, the V gene TRBV7-8; 9 bases match TRBD1. The CDR3 is 15 residues long. Trimming removed 5 bases from V and 7 bases from J; junction bases left unmatched: 9. Germline CDR1 reads SGHVS; CDR2 reads FQNEAQ. CDR3 sequence: CASSRTGTGYNEQFF. CDR3 in DNA: TGTGCCAGCAGCCGTACCGGGACAGGGTATAATGAGCAGTTCTTC. The entire variable domain, with the rest obtained from reference TRBV7-8 and TRBJ2-1, is as follows: GAGVSQSPRYKVAKRGQDVALRCDPISGHVSLFWYQQALGQGPEFLTYFQNEAQLDKSGLPSDRFFAERPEGSVSTLKIQRTQQEDSAVYLCASSRTGTGYNEQFFGPGTRLTVL.

This clonotype was picked up a small number of times. The chain recombines TRBV6-2 or TRBV6-3 with TRBJ2-7; a weak D match, TRBD2 (6 bases). The CDR3 spans 18 residues. Germline-derived CDR1 and CDR2 are MNHEY and SVGEGT. With 3 bases removed from V and 3 bases from J, the gap between germline ends came to 24 bases. This CDR3 is CASSYLLDKPAGRYEQYF. For the CDR3, the DNA is TGTGCCAGCAGTTATCTTTTGGATAAGCCAGCGGGCCGCTACGAGCAGTACTTC.

This clonotype has just a few counts. The chain is built from TRBV15 and TRBJ2-2; D may match TRBD1 or TRBD2 (6 bases each). The ends were cut back, 0 bases at V and 0 bases at J, with 11 bases in the middle. There are 17 residues in the CDR3. Germline lookup yields CDR1 LNHNV and CDR2 YYDKDF (reference sequence). The CDR3 region is CATSRDRGQTNTGELFF. CDR3 in DNA: TGTGCCACCAGCAGAGACCGGGGGCAGACGAACACCGGGGAGCTGTTTTTT.

The chain has TRBV7-2 and TRBJ1-4; D gene unclear. The CDR3 loop spans 15 amino acids. V lost 3 bases, J lost 0 bases, and 8 bases lay in between. The germline CDR1 and CDR2 sequences are SGHTA and FQGNSA. Written as DNA, the CDR3 is TGTGCCAGCAGCTTGAATAGGGCAACTAATGAAAAACTGTTTTTT. It specifies CASSLNRATNEKLFF. The full variable domain, its missing parts supplied by reference TRBV7-2 and TRBJ1-4, is GAGVSQSPSNKVTEKGKDVELRCDPISGHTALYWYRQSLGQGLEFLIYFQGNSAPDKSGLPSDRFSAERTGGSVSTLTIQRTQQEDSAVYLCASSLNRATNEKLFFGSGTQLSVL.

This clonotype was observed once. V is TRBV12-3 or TRBV12-4 and J is TRBJ2-1; 8 bases are a match to TRBD1. Trimming removed 6 bases from V and 5 bases from J; junction bases left unmatched: 9. The length of the CDR3 is 15 residues. The CDR3 loop is CASSLIQGADNEQFF. The CDR3 DNA is TGTGCCAGCAGCCTAATCCAGGGGGCGGACAATGAGCAGTTCTTC.

This clonotype was detected ten times or more. The chain has TRBV6-2 or TRBV6-3 and TRBJ1-1; D remains ambiguous. CDR1 is MNHEY and CDR2 is SVGEGT in the germline V gene. The V and J ends lost 0 bases and 10 bases respectively, with 9 bases between them. The CDR3 sequence is 12 residues long. The CDR3 coding sequence is TGTGCCAGCAGTTACTCGGGGTCGAGAGCTTTCTTT. As protein: CASSYSGSRAFF.

This clonotype was detected a few times. This rearrangement joins TRBV5-1 to TRBJ1-6; D gene ambiguous. Germline-derived CDR1 and CDR2 are SGHRS and YFSETQ. V lost 0 bases to trimming and J lost 7 bases, with 5 bases between them. The CDR3 covers 13 residues. CDR3 region: CASSLDFNSPLHF. CDR3 coding DNA: TGCGCCAGCAGCTTGGATTTCAATTCACCCCTCCACTTT.